The 10 T cell receptor beta chains listed next were all sequenced from one sample in a study of T cell responses to AZD1222 COVID-19 vaccine. Only in-frame clones appear in the TCRdb table, and some are missing; sequencing was by immunoSEQ multiplex PCR. The table records 90,000 to 150,000 clones, around 93% of them present only once. The source material was peripheral blood, sampled 28 days after the second AZD1222 dose. These TCRs come from an adult who received the AZD1222 COVID-19 vaccine.

This chain's CDR3 is CASSDRRQGTQETQYF. The CDR3 DNA is TGTGCCAGCAGCGATCGAAGACAGGGGACCCAAGAGACCCAGTACTTC. The V and J genes are TRBV5-4 and TRBJ2-5, with 8 bases fitting TRBD1. The CDR3 extends over 16 amino acids. V lost 4 bases to trimming and J lost 1 base; unmatched junction nucleotides: 9. CDR1 is SGHNT, CDR2 YYREEE, per germline (reference sequence).

The V call is TRBV13, the J call TRBJ1-1, with D perhaps TRBD1 (5 bases). The V gene's germline CDR1 is PRHDT and CDR2 FYEKMQ (reference sequence). The V gene lost 0 bases and the J gene lost 1 base, with 9 bases spanning the gap. The CDR3 has 15 residues. The CDR3 DNA reads as TGTGCCAGCAGCTTAGGTCGGGGGGAGAACACTGAAGCTTTCTTT. This gives the protein CASSLGRGENTEAFF.

J is TRBJ2-1 and V is TRBV6-5; D not resolved. This CDR3 spans 15 amino acids. CDR1 is MNHEY, CDR2 SVGAGI, per germline. V lost 6 bases and J lost 4, with 16 bases in between. For the CDR3, the DNA is TGTGCCAGCAGCCCCACTTCCAGTGTATACAATGAGCAGTTCTTC. Encoded protein: CASSPTSSVYNEQFF.

The gene calls are TRBV7-9 and TRBJ2-7; 10 nucleotides agree with TRBD1. Germline lookup yields CDR1 SEHNR and CDR2 FQNEAQ (reference sequence). Trimming cost V 10 bases and J 3 bases; bases outside gene matches: 3. The CDR3 length is 12 residues. The CDR3 coding sequence is TGTGCCACAGGGACAGGGGACTACGAGCAGTACTTC. As protein: CATGTGDYEQYF.

The rearrangement links TRBV5-1 to TRBJ1-2; TRBD1 aligns across 7 bases. This CDR3 has 15 residues. V shed 4 bases, J shed 4 bases, and the junction held 10 bases outside the gene matches. Germline V gene data show CDR1 as SGHRS and CDR2 as YFSETQ. CDR3 DNA: TGCGCCAGCAGCCCGTCGACAGGGTCCGGCTATGGCTACACCTTC. Protein sequence: CASSPSTGSGYGYTF.

This clone was counted between two and nine times. V and J are TRBV19 and TRBJ1-5, with D unresolved. There are 15 residues in the CDR3. Trimming left V 4 bases short and J 2 bases short, with 12 bases between. Germline V CDR1 and CDR2: LNHDA, SQIVND (reference sequence). The CDR3: CASSNQDGRNQPQHF. CDR3 bases: TGTGCCAGTAGTAATCAGGATGGGCGCAATCAGCCCCAGCATTTT. Based on the CDR3 plus reference TRBV19 and TRBJ1-5, the full variable domain is DGGITQSPKYLFRKEGQNVTLSCEQNLNHDAMYWYRQDPGQGLRLIYYSQIVNDFQKGDIAEGYSVSREKKESFPLTVTSAQKNPTAFYLCASSNQDGRNQPQHFGDGTRLSIL.

The chain recombines TRBV29-1 with TRBJ1-2; 7 bases align to TRBD1. Germline V gives CDR1 SQVTM, CDR2 ANQGSEA. After removal of 7 bases from V and 8 bases from J, the junction contained 13 bases not matched to a gene. This CDR3 has 13 amino acids. The CDR3 is CSAHLKTGNGYTF. The CDR3 nucleotides read TGCAGCGCCCACCTCAAGACAGGGAACGGCTACACCTTC.

This clone was observed once. The germline gene is not matched at one end of the junction; a read error may be the cause. This chain joins TRBV3-1 (or the pseudogene TRBV3-2) and TRBJ2-7, with D possibly being TRBD2 (5 bases). The germline V gene has CDR1 LGHDT and CDR2 YNNKEL (reference sequence). The length of the CDR3 is 13 residues. The CDR3 DNA sequence: TGTGCCAGCAGCCAAGATCGCCGGGAACCCGGGAACTTC. This encodes CASSQDRREPGNF.

The chain is built from TRBV14 and TRBJ1-1; D might be TRBD1 (5 bases). CDR3 length: 15 residues. Germline V gene sequence: CDR1 SGHDN, CDR2 FVKESK. V was clipped by 0 bases and J by 5 bases, with 13 bases between them. CDR3 nucleotides: TGTGCCAGCAGCCAAGATATTTGGGGGAGGACTGAAGCTTTCTTT. Its translation: CASSQDIWGRTEAFF.

The chain uses TRBV27 and TRBJ1-1; 8 bases are a match to TRBD1. The ends lost 3 bases at V and 4 bases at J; junction bases unmatched: 4. The CDR3 length is 14 residues. Germline CDR1 is MNHEY and CDR2 is SMNVEV (reference sequence). The CDR3 DNA follows: TGTGCCAGCAGTTTTCCAGGGGGCGTCACTGAAGCTTTCTTT. Translating it yields CASSFPGGVTEAFF.